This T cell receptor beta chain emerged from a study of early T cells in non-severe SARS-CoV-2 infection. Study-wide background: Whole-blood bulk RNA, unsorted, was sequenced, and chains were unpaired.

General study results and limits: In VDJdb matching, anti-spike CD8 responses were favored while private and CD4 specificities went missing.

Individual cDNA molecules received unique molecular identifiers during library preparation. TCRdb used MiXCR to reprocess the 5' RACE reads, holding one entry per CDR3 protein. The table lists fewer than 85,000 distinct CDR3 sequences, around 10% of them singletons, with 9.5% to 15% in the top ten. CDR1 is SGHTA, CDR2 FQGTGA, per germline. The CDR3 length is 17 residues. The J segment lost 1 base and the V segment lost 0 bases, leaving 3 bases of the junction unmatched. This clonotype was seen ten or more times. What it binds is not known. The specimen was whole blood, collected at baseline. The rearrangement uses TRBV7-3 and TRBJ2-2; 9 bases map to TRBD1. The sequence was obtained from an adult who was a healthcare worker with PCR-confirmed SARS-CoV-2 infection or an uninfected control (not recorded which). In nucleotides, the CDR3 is TGTGCCAGCAGCTTAACCACAGGGGGCTGGAACACCGGGGAGCTGTTTTTT. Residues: CASSLTTGGWNTGELFF.